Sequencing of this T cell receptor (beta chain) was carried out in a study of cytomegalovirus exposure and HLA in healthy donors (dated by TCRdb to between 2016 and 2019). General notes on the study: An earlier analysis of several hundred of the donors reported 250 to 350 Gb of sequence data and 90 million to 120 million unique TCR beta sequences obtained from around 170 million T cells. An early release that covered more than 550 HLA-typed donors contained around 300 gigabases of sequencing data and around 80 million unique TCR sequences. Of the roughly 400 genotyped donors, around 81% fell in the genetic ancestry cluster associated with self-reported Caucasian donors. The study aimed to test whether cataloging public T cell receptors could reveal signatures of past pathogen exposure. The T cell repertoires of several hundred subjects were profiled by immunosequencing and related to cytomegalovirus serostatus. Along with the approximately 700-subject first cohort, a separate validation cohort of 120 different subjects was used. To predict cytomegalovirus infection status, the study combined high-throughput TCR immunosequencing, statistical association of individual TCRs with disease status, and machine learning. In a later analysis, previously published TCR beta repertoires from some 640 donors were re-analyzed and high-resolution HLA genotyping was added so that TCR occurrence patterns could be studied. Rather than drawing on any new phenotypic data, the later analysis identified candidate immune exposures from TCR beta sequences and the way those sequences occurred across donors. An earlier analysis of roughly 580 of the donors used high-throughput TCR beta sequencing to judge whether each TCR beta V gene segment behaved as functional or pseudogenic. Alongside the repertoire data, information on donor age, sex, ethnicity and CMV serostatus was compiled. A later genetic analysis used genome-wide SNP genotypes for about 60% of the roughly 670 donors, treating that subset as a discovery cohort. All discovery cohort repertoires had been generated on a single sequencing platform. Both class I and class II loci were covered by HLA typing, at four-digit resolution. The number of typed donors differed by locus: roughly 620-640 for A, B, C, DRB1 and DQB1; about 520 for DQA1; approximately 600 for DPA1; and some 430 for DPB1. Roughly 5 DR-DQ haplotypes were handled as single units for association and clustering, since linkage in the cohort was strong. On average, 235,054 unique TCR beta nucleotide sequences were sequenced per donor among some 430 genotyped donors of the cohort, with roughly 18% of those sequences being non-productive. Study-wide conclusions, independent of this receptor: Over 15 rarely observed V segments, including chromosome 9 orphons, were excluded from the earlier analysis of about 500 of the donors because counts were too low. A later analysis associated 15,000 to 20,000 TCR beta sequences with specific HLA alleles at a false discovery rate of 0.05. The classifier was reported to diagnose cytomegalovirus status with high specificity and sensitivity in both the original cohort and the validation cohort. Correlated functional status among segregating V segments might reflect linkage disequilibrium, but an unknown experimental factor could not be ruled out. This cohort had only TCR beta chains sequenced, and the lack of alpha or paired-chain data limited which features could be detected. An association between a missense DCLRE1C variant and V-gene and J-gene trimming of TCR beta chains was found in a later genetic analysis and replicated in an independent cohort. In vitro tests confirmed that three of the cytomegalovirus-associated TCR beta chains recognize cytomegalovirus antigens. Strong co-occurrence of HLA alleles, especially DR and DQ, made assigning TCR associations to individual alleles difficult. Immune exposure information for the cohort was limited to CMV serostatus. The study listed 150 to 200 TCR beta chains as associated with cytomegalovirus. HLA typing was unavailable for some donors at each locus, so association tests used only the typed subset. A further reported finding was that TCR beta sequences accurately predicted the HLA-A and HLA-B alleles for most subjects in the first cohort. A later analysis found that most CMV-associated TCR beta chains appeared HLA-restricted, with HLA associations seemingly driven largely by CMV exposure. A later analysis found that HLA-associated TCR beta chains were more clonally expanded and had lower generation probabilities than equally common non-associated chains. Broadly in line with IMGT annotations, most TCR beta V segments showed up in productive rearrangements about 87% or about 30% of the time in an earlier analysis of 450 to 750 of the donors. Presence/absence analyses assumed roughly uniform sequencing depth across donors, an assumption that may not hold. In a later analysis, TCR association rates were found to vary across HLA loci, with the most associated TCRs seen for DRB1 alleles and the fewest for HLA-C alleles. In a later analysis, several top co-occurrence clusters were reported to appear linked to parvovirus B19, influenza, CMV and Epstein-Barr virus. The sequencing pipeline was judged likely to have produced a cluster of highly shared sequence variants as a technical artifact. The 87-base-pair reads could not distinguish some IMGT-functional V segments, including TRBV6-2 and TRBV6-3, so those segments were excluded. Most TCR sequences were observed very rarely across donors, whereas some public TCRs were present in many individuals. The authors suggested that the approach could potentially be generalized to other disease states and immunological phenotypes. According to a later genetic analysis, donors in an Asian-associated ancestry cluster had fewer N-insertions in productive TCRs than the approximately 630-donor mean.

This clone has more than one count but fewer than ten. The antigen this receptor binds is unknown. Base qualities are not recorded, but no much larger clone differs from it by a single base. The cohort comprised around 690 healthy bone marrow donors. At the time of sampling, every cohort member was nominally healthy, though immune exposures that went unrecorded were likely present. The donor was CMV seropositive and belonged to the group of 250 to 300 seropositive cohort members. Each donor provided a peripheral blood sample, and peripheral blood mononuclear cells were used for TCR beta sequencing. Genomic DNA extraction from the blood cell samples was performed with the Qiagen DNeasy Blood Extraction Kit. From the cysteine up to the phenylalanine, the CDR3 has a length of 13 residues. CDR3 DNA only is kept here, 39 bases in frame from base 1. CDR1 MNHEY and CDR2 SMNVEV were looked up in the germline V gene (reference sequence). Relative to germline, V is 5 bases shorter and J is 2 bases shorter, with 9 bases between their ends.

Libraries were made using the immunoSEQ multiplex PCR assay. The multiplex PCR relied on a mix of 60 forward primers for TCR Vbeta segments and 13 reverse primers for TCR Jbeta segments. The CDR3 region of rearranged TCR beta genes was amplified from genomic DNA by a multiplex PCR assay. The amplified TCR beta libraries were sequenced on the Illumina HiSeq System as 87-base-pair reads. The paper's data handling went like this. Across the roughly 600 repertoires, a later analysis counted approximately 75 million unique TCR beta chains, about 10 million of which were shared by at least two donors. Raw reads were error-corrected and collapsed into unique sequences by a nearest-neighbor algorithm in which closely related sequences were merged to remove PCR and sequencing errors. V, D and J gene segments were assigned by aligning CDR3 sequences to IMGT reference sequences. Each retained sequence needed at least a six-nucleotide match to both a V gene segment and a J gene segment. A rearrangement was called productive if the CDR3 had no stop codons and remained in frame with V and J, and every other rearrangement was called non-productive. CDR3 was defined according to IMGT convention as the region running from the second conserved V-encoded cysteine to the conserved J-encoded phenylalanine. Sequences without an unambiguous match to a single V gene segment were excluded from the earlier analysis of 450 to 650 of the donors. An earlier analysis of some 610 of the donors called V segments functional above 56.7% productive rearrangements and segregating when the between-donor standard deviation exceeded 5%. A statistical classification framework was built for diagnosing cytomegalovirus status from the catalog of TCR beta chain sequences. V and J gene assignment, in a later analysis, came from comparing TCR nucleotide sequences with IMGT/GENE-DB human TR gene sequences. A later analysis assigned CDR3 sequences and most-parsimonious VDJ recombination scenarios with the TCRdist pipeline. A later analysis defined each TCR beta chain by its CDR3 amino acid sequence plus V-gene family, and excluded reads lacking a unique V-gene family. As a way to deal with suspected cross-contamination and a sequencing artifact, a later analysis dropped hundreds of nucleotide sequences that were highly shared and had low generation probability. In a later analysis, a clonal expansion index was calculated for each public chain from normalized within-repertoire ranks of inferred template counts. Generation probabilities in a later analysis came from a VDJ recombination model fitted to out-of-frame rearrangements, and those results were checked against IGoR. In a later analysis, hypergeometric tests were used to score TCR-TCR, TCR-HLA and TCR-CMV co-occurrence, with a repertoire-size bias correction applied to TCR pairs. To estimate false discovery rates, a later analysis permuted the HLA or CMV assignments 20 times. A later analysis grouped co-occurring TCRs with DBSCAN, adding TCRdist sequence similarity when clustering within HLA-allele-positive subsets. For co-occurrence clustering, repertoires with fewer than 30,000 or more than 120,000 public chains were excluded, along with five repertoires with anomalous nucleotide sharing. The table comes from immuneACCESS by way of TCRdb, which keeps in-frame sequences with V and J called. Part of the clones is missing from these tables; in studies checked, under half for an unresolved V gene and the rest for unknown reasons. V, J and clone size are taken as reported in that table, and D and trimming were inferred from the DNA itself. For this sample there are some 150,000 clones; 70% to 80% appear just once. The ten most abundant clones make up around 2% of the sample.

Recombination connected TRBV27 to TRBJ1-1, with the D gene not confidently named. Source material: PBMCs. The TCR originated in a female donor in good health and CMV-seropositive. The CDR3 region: CASSPSFNTEAFF. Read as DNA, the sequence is TGTGCCAGCAGTCCCTCTTTTAACACTGAAGCTTTCTTT.